This is a list of T cell receptor beta chains from one sample in a study of spatial heterogeneity in lung cancer. In TCRdb, the 5' RACE reads were re-called with MiXCR into one record per CDR3 protein. This sample has 6,600 or so distinct CDR3 sequences; approximately 12% occur once, and the top ten carry roughly a tenth. This sample comprised lung tumor tissue, obtained at surgery. The receptors come from a female donor with early-stage non-small cell lung cancer. The CDR3 runs from the conserved cysteine through the conserved F or W. Fields, in order: J gene, clone size, D gene, V gene, CDR3 DNA, CDR3 protein. The D gene is left open where the match is weak. Clone size is shown for a subset of rows, as once, few, many or a class of expanded clone.

j_call: TRBJ1-1; clone_size: NA; d_call: NA; v_call: TRBV7-9; cdr3_nt: TGTGCCAGCAGCTTACAGGGGAGGGCTGGTGAAGCTTTCTTT; cdr3_aa: CASSLQGRAGEAFF
j_call: TRBJ1-1; clone_size: NA; d_call: NA; v_call: TRBV5-1; cdr3_nt: TGCGCCAGCAGCGTGGCGGTGATGAACACTGAAGCTTTCTTT; cdr3_aa: CASSVAVMNTEAFF
j_call: TRBJ1-5; clone_size: NA; d_call: TRBD1; v_call: TRBV30; cdr3_nt: TGTGCCTGGAGCCCTACAGGGGTGGGCAATCAGCCCCAGCATTTT; cdr3_aa: CAWSPTGVGNQPQHF
j_call: TRBJ2-5; clone_size: many; d_call: TRBD1; v_call: TRBV5-1; cdr3_nt: TGCGCCAGCAGCTCCTTGCAAGCACAGGGGGCAGGGGAGACCCAGTACTTC; cdr3_aa: CASSSLQAQGAGETQYF
j_call: TRBJ1-5; clone_size: few; d_call: NA; v_call: TRBV19; cdr3_nt: TGTGCCAGTAGTATAGTAGACAGGACGGGACAGCCCCAGCATTTT; cdr3_aa: CASSIVDRTGQPQHF
j_call: TRBJ1-6; clone_size: medium-sized; d_call: NA; v_call: TRBV2; cdr3_nt: TGTGCCAGCAATAGGAATCAGAACTATAATTCACCCCTCCACTTT; cdr3_aa: CASNRNQNYNSPLHF
j_call: TRBJ1-2; clone_size: many; d_call: NA; v_call: TRBV7-3; cdr3_nt: TGTGCCAGCGGAGACGGTTATGGCTACACCTTC; cdr3_aa: CASGDGYGYTF
j_call: TRBJ2-3; clone_size: NA; d_call: TRBD2; v_call: TRBV27; cdr3_nt: TGTGCCAGCAGCCCCTGGCGGGGGGGCAGAGATACGCAGTATTTT; cdr3_aa: CASSPWRGGRDTQYF
j_call: TRBJ2-7; clone_size: medium-sized; d_call: TRBD2; v_call: TRBV11-3; cdr3_nt: TGTGCCAGCGGGTCTAGCGGGGACTTATACGAGCAGTACTTC; cdr3_aa: CASGSSGDLYEQYF
j_call: TRBJ1-1; clone_size: few; d_call: NA; v_call: TRBV5-6; cdr3_nt: TGTGCCAGCAGCCTTAATCCAGGTGGGAACACTGAAGCTTTCTTT; cdr3_aa: CASSLNPGGNTEAFF
j_call: TRBJ2-5; clone_size: NA; d_call: TRBD2; v_call: TRBV28; cdr3_nt: TGTGCCAGCAGCTCACCTGCGGGACTAGCGGAAGAGACCCAGTACTTC; cdr3_aa: CASSSPAGLAEETQYF
j_call: TRBJ2-7; clone_size: few; d_call: NA; v_call: TRBV19; cdr3_nt: TGTGCCAGTAGTTCCCAACTCAGGGGAACCTACGAGCAGTACTTC; cdr3_aa: CASSSQLRGTYEQYF
j_call: TRBJ1-2; clone_size: medium-sized; d_call: TRBD1; v_call: TRBV27; cdr3_nt: TGTGCCAGCAGTTTGATGACAGGGGGCGCAGATGGCTACACCTTC; cdr3_aa: CASSLMTGGADGYTF
j_call: TRBJ2-3; clone_size: many; d_call: NA; v_call: TRBV5-1; cdr3_nt: TGCGCCAGCCGGAGGGCAATCTCTGGAGATACGCAGTATTTT; cdr3_aa: CASRRAISGDTQYF
j_call: TRBJ1-2; clone_size: medium-sized; d_call: NA; v_call: TRBV20-1; cdr3_nt: TGCAGTGCTCTCCAGACAGCTTCCTATGGCTACACCTTC; cdr3_aa: CSALQTASYGYTF
j_call: TRBJ1-3; clone_size: NA; d_call: NA; v_call: TRBV2; cdr3_nt: TGTGCCAGCAGTGAGTCGGCCTCCGCTGGAAACACCATATATTTT; cdr3_aa: CASSESASAGNTIYF
j_call: TRBJ2-1; clone_size: medium-sized; d_call: NA; v_call: TRBV3-1; cdr3_nt: TGTGCCAGCAGCCGGATTATCCATGAGCAGTTCTTC; cdr3_aa: CASSRIIHEQFF
j_call: TRBJ1-4; clone_size: medium-sized; d_call: TRBD1; v_call: TRBV11-2; cdr3_nt: TGTGCCAGCAGCTTAGCAGGGGGCGCGGGTGAAAAACTGTTTTTT; cdr3_aa: CASSLAGGAGEKLFF
j_call: TRBJ1-6; clone_size: medium-sized; d_call: NA; v_call: TRBV19; cdr3_nt: TGTGCCAGTAGTTCGACTCGAAGCTCCTATAATTCACCCCTCCACTTT; cdr3_aa: CASSSTRSSYNSPLHF
j_call: TRBJ2-1; clone_size: few; d_call: NA; v_call: TRBV9; cdr3_nt: TGTGCCAGCAGCGTGGGGTCGACGCAATTCTCCTACAATGAGCAGTTCTTC; cdr3_aa: CASSVGSTQFSYNEQFF
j_call: TRBJ1-1; clone_size: NA; d_call: NA; v_call: TRBV20-1; cdr3_nt: TGCAGTGCCACCTTCAGGGGAAGGGGGACTGAAGCTTTCTTT; cdr3_aa: CSATFRGRGTEAFF
j_call: TRBJ1-5; clone_size: NA; d_call: TRBD1; v_call: TRBV12-3/TRBV12-4; cdr3_nt: TGTGCCAGCAGTTCGCACAGGGGGCATAGCAATCAGCCCCAGCATTTT; cdr3_aa: CASSSHRGHSNQPQHF
j_call: TRBJ1-5; clone_size: few; d_call: NA; v_call: TRBV6-5; cdr3_nt: TGTGCCAGCACAACGGGCAATCAGCCCCAGCATTTT; cdr3_aa: CASTTGNQPQHF
j_call: TRBJ2-2; clone_size: many; d_call: NA; v_call: TRBV27; cdr3_nt: TGTGCCAGCAGTTTCCGTTTCGACACCGGGGAGCTGTTTTTT; cdr3_aa: CASSFRFDTGELFF
j_call: TRBJ2-3; clone_size: few; d_call: NA; v_call: TRBV7-2; cdr3_nt: TGTGCCAGCAGCCCCCGACGGACAGATACGCAGTATTTT; cdr3_aa: CASSPRRTDTQYF
j_call: TRBJ2-3; clone_size: NA; d_call: NA; v_call: TRBV4-2; cdr3_nt: TGTGCCAGCAGCCAGCCCCCGACAGATACGCAGTATTTT; cdr3_aa: CASSQPPTDTQYF
j_call: TRBJ1-6; clone_size: few; d_call: TRBD1; v_call: TRBV20-1; cdr3_nt: TGCAGTGCACACGACAGGGGTACACCCCTCCACTTT; cdr3_aa: CSAHDRGTPLHF
j_call: TRBJ2-1; clone_size: NA; d_call: NA; v_call: TRBV6-6; cdr3_nt: TGTGCCAGCAGCCCCCGGGTGGATGAGCAGTTCTTC; cdr3_aa: CASSPRVDEQFF
j_call: TRBJ2-7; clone_size: NA; d_call: NA; v_call: TRBV30; cdr3_nt: TGTGCCTGGAGTGTACTTGCGACGGGACCATCTGCGGAGCAGTACTTC; cdr3_aa: CAWSVLATGPSAEQYF
j_call: TRBJ2-5; clone_size: many; d_call: NA; v_call: TRBV18; cdr3_nt: TGTGCCAGCTCACCGCAGGGGTGCGAGACCCAGTACTTC; cdr3_aa: CASSPQGCETQYF
j_call: TRBJ1-1; clone_size: NA; d_call: NA; v_call: TRBV7-6; cdr3_nt: TGTGCCAGCAGCTTCAGAGGGAACACTGAAGCTTTCTTT; cdr3_aa: CASSFRGNTEAFF
j_call: TRBJ2-7; clone_size: NA; d_call: TRBD1; v_call: TRBV23-1; cdr3_nt: TGCGCCAGCAGTCACCCAGACAGGGGTCGGTGGACCTACGAGCAGTACTTC; cdr3_aa: CASSHPDRGRWTYEQYF
j_call: TRBJ1-1; clone_size: medium-sized; d_call: NA; v_call: TRBV9; cdr3_nt: TGTGCCAGCAGCGTAGACCGGAACATGAACACTGAAGCTTTCTTT; cdr3_aa: CASSVDRNMNTEAFF
j_call: TRBJ2-2; clone_size: medium-sized; d_call: NA; v_call: TRBV30; cdr3_nt: TGTGCCTGGCGCCCGTCTTATCGCACCGGGGAGCTGTTTTTT; cdr3_aa: CAWRPSYRTGELFF
j_call: TRBJ1-1; clone_size: large; d_call: NA; v_call: TRBV5-1; cdr3_nt: TGCGCCAGCAGTATGGTCCTTTGGGGGACTGAAGCTTTCTTT; cdr3_aa: CASSMVLWGTEAFF
j_call: TRBJ1-5; clone_size: medium-sized; d_call: NA; v_call: TRBV2; cdr3_nt: TGTGCCAGCCAGAGGGAGGGTAATCAGCCCCAGCATTTT; cdr3_aa: CASQREGNQPQHF
j_call: TRBJ2-3; clone_size: NA; d_call: NA; v_call: TRBV6-5; cdr3_nt: TGTGCCAGCAGTTACCAGGCTAGCGCAGATACGCAGTATTTT; cdr3_aa: CASSYQASADTQYF
j_call: TRBJ2-7; clone_size: NA; d_call: NA; v_call: TRBV11-3; cdr3_nt: TGTGCCAGCAGCTCAGGGGACGGAGACGAGCAGTACTTC; cdr3_aa: CASSSGDGDEQYF
j_call: TRBJ2-1; clone_size: NA; d_call: TRBD1; v_call: TRBV5-1; cdr3_nt: TGCGCCAGCAGCTTGACAGGGGGCTACAATGAGCAGTTCTTC; cdr3_aa: CASSLTGGYNEQFF
j_call: TRBJ1-2; clone_size: medium-sized; d_call: NA; v_call: TRBV28; cdr3_nt: TGTGCCAGCAGCATTCCGGGACGAAACTATGGCTACACCTTC; cdr3_aa: CASSIPGRNYGYTF
j_call: TRBJ2-3; clone_size: NA; d_call: TRBD1; v_call: TRBV11-1; cdr3_nt: TGTGCCAGCAGCCGGTGGACAGGGGGCACAGATACGCAGTATTTT; cdr3_aa: CASSRWTGGTDTQYF
j_call: TRBJ1-4; clone_size: few; d_call: NA; v_call: TRBV2; cdr3_nt: TGTGCCAGCGGCGGGAGAGGAGGTAATGAAAAACTGTTTTTT; cdr3_aa: CASGGRGGNEKLFF
j_call: TRBJ2-5; clone_size: few; d_call: TRBD2; v_call: TRBV7-2; cdr3_nt: TGTGCCAGCAGCTTCTACCCGGGACTAGAGCGGGAGACCCAGTACTTC; cdr3_aa: CASSFYPGLERETQYF
j_call: TRBJ1-2; clone_size: many; d_call: NA; v_call: TRBV27; cdr3_nt: TGTGCCAGTCGTGACAGTTTAGCCTATGGCTACACCTTC; cdr3_aa: CASRDSLAYGYTF
j_call: TRBJ1-2; clone_size: many; d_call: TRBD1; v_call: TRBV5-6; cdr3_nt: TGTGCCAGCAGCCTGCCGGGACAGCCCGATGGCTACACCTTC; cdr3_aa: CASSLPGQPDGYTF
j_call: TRBJ2-1; clone_size: NA; d_call: NA; v_call: TRBV7-7; cdr3_nt: TGTGCTAGCAGCCCCTCCCGGGGAGACAGGTTCCGATACAATGAGCAGTTCTTC; cdr3_aa: CASSPSRGDRFRYNEQFF